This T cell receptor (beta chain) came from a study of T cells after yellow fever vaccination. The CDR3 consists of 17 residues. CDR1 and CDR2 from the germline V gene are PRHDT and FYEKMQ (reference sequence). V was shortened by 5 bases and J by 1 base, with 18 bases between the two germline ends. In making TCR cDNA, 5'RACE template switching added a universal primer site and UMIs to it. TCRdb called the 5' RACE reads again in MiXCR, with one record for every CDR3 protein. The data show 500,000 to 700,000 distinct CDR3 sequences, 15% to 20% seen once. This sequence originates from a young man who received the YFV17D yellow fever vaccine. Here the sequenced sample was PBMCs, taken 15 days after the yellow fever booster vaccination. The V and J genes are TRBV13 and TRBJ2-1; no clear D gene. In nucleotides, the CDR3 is TGTGCCAGCAGCCTGCCCGCGGACCTCTCGTCCTACAATGAGCAGTTCTTC. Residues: CASSLPADLSSYNEQFF.